One and the same sample provided the 2 T cell receptor beta chains below, sequenced in a study of T cell changes during pregnancy in multiple sclerosis. Clones were read by immunoSEQ multiplex PCR, and TCRdb kept only the in-frame ones, dropping some. The sample has about 100,000 clones, 85% to 95% seen once. The input for sequencing was peripheral blood, taken before pregnancy. These receptors all come from a female donor with multiple sclerosis, enrolled in a pregnancy study.

V is TRBV5-6 and J is TRBJ2-5; 7 positions agree with TRBD2. This CDR3 has 17 residues. With V trimmed by 3 bases and J by 1 base, 12 bases remained unmatched. Germline V gene data show CDR1 as SGHDT and CDR2 as YYEEEE. The CDR3 nucleotides read TGTGCCAGCAGCTACCTAGCGGCTAACTCCCGCCAAGAGACCCAGTACTTC. This gives the protein CASSYLAANSRQETQYF.

V and J are TRBV30 and TRBJ2-1; possibly TRBD2 for D (7 bases). Germline V CDR1 and CDR2: GTSNPN, SVGIG (reference sequence). V was clipped by 1 base and J by 7 bases, with 14 bases between them. This CDR3 has 14 residues. This CDR3 reads CAWSAGGAGNEQFF. CDR3 bases: TGTGCCTGGAGTGCGGGGGGCGCAGGGAATGAGCAGTTCTTC.